Presented here are 10 T cell receptor beta chains from one specimen sequenced in a study of cytomegalovirus exposure and HLA in healthy donors. The data were produced by immunoSEQ multiplex PCR, yet TCRdb's version contains in-frame clones alone and is incomplete. The sample carries 150,000 to 200,000 clones, 85% recorded once. The sequencing sample was made of PBMCs. The receptors were gathered from a man aged 18 to 30 in good health and CMV-seropositive.

The chain combines TRBV18 with TRBJ2-7, with 8 nucleotides matching TRBD1. V shed 4 bases and J 2 bases; nucleotides not matched to a gene: 7. The CDR3 has 15 amino acids. CDR1 is KGHSH, CDR2 LQKENI, per germline. This CDR3 reads CASSQGQGGTYEQYF. CDR3 DNA sequence: TGTGCCAGCTCACAAGGACAGGGAGGCACCTACGAGCAGTACTTC.

The J gene is TRBJ2-7, the V gene TRBV27; D uncertain. V gave up 6 bases and J gave up 2 bases, with 5 bases separating them. CDR3 length: 11 residues. CDR1 and CDR2 from the germline V gene are MNHEY and SMNVEV (reference sequence). CDR3 bases: TGTGCCAGCAGAGACACCTACGAGCAGTACTTC. Translating it yields CASRDTYEQYF.

This chain uses TRBV28 with TRBJ1-2; D unresolved. CDR1 is MDHEN and CDR2 is SYDVKM in the germline V gene. The CDR3 has 14 residues. The chain's CDR3 is CGLNQNSQWYGYTF. The CDR3 nucleotides read TGTGGCCTCAACCAGAACAGCCAGTGGTATGGCTACACCTTC.

This chain uses TRBV25-1 with TRBJ2-1; D might be TRBD2 (6 bases). This CDR3 has 15 amino acids. V gave up 3 bases and J gave up 9 bases, with 18 bases separating them. Germline-derived CDR1 and CDR2 are MGHDK and SYGVNS. The CDR3 loop is CASSEVQLRGGEQFF. As DNA, the CDR3 is TGTGCCAGCAGTGAGGTCCAATTACGGGGAGGTGAGCAGTTCTTC.

V and J are TRBV6-6 and TRBJ1-4; 7 nucleotides line up with TRBD1. The V segment lost 10 bases and the J segment 0 bases; nucleotides outside the gene matches: 11. The CDR3 is 16 residues long. Germline CDR1 reads MNHNY; CDR2 reads SVGAGI (reference sequence). CDR3 in amino acids: CATSQGSIATNEKLFF. The CDR3 bases are TGTGCCACCTCACAGGGGTCCATTGCAACTAATGAAAAACTGTTTTTT.

V and J are TRBV14 and TRBJ2-2; 8 positions agree with TRBD2. Germline V gene data show CDR1 as SGHDN and CDR2 as FVKESK. The CDR3 spans 15 residues. The trim removed 4 bases at V and 8 bases at J, leaving 9 bases unmatched. Here the CDR3 reads CASSPGLAYTGELFF. CDR3 DNA: TGTGCCAGCAGCCCCGGACTAGCTTATACTGGGGAGCTGTTTTTT. Together with reference TRBV14 and TRBJ2-2, the CDR3 gives the full variable domain: EAGVTQFPSHSVIEKGQTVTLRCDPISGHDNLYWYRRVMGKEIKFLLHFVKESKQDESGMPNNRFLAERTGGTYSTLKVQPAELEDSGVYFCASSPGLAYTGELFFGEGSRLTVL.

V usage is TRBV7-2 and J usage is TRBJ2-1, with 10 bases that match TRBD2. Germline-derived CDR1 and CDR2 are SGHTA and FQGNSA. The CDR3 runs 15 residues. V shed 5 bases and J 2 bases; nucleotides not matched to a gene: 3. The CDR3, as DNA: TGTGCCAGCAGCCACAGCGGGGGGGCCTACAATGAGCAGTTCTTC. Translation gives CASSHSGGAYNEQFF.

The chain is built from TRBV6-7 and TRBJ1-6; D might be TRBD1 (5 bases). TRBV6-7 carries the ORF label, with uncertain function. This CDR3 has 18 residues. V was clipped by 2 bases and J by 0 bases, with 14 bases between them. DNA of the CDR3: TGTGCCAGCAGTTACCCCCTACAGGTTAGCTCCTATAATTCACCCCTCCACTTT. Its protein is CASSYPLQVSSYNSPLHF.

The CDR3 nucleotides read TGTGCCAGCTGCATGCAGAAGTACTATGGCTACACCTTC. It translates to CASCMQKYYGYTF. The chain joins TRBV28 to TRBJ1-2; D gene ambiguous. The germline V gene encodes CDR1 MDHEN and CDR2 SYDVKM. V was shortened by 8 bases and J by 3 bases, with 13 bases between the two germline ends. This CDR3 is built from 13 residues.

CDR3 DNA sequence: TGTGCCAGCAGCTTAGTGACGGAGGGCGGGGAGCTGTTTTTT. It codes for CASSLVTEGGELFF. The chain links TRBV7-6 to TRBJ2-2; tentatively, D is TRBD2 (6 bases). Per the germline V gene, CDR1 is SGHVS and CDR2 is FNYEAQ. The CDR3 has 14 amino acids. V was cut by 1 base and J by 7 bases, with 10 bases left in between.